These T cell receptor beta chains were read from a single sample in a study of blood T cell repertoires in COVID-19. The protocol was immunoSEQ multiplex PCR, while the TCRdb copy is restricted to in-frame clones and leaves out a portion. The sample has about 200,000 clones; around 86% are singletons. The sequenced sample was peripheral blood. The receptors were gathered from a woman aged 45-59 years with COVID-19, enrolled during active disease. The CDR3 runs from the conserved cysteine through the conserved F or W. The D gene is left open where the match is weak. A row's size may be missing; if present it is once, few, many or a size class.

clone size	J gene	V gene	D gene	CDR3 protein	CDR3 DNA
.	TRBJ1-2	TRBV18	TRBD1	CASSRNPGTAINYGYTF	TGTGCCAGCTCACGCAACCCCGGGACAGCGATTAACTATGGCTACACCTTC
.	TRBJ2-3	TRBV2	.	CASSERGDTQYF	TGTGCCAGCAGTGAAAGAGGGGATACGCAGTATTTT
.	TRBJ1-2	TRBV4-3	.	CASSQEPVNYGYTF	TGCGCCAGCAGCCAAGAGCCAGTCAACTATGGCTACACCTTC
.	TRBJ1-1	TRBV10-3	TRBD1	CAISGTGGFTEAFF	TGTGCCATCAGTGGAACAGGGGGCTTCACTGAAGCTTTCTTT
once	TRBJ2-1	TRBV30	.	CAWSVLQGTYNEQFF	TGTGCCTGGAGTGTACTTCAGGGTACCTACAATGAGCAGTTCTTC
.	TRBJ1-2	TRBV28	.	CASGGGRHGYTF	TGTGCCAGCGGGGGGGGTCGGCATGGCTACACCTTC
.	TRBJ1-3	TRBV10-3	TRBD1	CAISEPSDRANSGNTIYF	TGTGCCATCAGTGAGCCCTCGGACAGGGCTAACTCTGGAAACACCATATATTTT
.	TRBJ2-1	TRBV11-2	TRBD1	CASSTTGGSYNEQFF	TGTGCCAGCAGCACTACAGGGGGTTCTTACAATGAGCAGTTCTTC
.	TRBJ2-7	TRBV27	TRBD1	CASSTGTGYEQYF	TGTGCCAGCAGTACTGGGACAGGGTATGAGCAGTACTTC
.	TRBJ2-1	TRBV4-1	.	CASSQGTRSSGYNEQFF	TGCGCCAGCAGCCAAGGGACCCGCTCCTCGGGATACAATGAGCAGTTCTTC
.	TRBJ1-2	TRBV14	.	CASSQVLGGGYTF	TGTGCCAGCAGCCAAGTCCTCGGGGGGGGCTACACCTTC
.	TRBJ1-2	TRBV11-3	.	CASSLGQGGYGYTF	TGTGCCAGCAGCTTAGGGCAGGGTGGCTATGGCTACACCTTC
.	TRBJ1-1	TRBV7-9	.	CASSLGGEGTEAFF	TGTGCCAGCAGCTTAGGGGGGGAGGGCACTGAAGCTTTCTTT
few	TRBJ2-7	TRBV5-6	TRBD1	CASSVTGFSYEQYF	TGTGCCAGCAGCGTGACAGGGTTTTCCTACGAGCAGTACTTC
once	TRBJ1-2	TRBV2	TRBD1	CASSSGGLYGYTF	TGTGCCAGCAGTTCAGGGGGACTCTATGGCTACACCTTC
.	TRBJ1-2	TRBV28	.	CASRTRQSNYGYTF	TGTGCCAGCAGAACACGACAGTCTAACTATGGCTACACCTTC